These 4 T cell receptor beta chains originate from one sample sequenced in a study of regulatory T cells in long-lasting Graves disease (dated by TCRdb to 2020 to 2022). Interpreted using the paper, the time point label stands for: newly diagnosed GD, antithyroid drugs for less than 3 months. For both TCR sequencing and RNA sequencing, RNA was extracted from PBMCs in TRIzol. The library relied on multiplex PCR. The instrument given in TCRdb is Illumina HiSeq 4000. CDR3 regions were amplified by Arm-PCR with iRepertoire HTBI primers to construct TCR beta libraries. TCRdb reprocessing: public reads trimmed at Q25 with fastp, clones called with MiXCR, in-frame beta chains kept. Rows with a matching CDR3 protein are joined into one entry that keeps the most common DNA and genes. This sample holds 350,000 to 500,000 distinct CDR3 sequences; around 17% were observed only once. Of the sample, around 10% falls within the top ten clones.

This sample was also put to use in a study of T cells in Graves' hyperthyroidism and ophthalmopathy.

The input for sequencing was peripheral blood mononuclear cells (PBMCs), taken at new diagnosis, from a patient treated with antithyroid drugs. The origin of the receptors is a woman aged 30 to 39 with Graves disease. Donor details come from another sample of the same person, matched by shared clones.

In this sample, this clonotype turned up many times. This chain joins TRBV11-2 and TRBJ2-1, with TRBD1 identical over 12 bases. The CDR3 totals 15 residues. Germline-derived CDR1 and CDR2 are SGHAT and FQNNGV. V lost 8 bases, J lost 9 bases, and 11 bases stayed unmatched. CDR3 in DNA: TGTGCCAGCCTGATGATGGGACAGGGGGCCAGTGAGCAGTTCTTC. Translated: CASLMMGQGASEQFF.

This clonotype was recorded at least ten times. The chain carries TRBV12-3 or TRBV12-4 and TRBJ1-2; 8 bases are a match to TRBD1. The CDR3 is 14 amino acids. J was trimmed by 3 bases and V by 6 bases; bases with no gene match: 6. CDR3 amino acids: CASRPLTGDYGYTF. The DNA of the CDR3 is TGTGCCAGCAGACCTCTGACAGGGGACTATGGCTACACCTTC.

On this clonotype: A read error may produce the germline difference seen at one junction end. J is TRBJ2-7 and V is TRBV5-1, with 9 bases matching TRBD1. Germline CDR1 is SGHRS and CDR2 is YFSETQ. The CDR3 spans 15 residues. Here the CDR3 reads CASSDGPGQGYGQYF. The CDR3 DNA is TGCGCCAGCAGCGATGGCCCGGGACAGGGCTACGGGCAGTACTTC. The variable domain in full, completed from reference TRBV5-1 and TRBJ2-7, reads KAGVTQTPRYLIKTRGQQVTLSCSPISGHRSVSWYQQTPGQGLQFLFEYFSETQRNKGNFPGRFSGRQFSNSRSEMNVSTLELGDSALYLCASSDGPGQGYGQYFGPGTRLTVT.

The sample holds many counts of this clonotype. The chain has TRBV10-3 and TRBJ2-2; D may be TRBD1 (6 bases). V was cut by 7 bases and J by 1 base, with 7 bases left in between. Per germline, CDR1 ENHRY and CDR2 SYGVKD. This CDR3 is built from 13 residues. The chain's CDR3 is CAITRGNTGELFF. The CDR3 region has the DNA TGTGCCATCACCAGGGGGAACACCGGGGAGCTGTTTTTT.